This is a list of T cell receptor beta chains from one sample in a study of blood T cell repertoires in COVID-19. Sequencing was performed with immunoSEQ multiplex PCR; in TCRdb, only in-frame clones are kept and a portion is missing. The data contain fewer than 350,000 clones, more than 70% of them singletons. The sequencing input was peripheral blood. The receptors here all came from a woman in her 30s with COVID-19, enrolled during active disease. Both conserved end residues are part of each CDR3. A D gene is named only where the DNA matches it firmly. Rows may omit the clone size; those that give it use once, few, many or a size class.

>TRBV28|TRBD1|.|TRBJ1-5
TGTGCCAGCAGCTTGGCATGGGACAGGGCTAGACAGCCCCAGCATTTT
CASSLAWDRARQPQHF
>TRBV5-1|TRBD1|.|TRBJ2-7
TGCGCCAGCAGCCGGGGACAGGGCTACGAGCAGTACTTC
CASSRGQGYEQYF
>TRBV7-6|TRBD2|.|TRBJ2-3
TGTGCCAGCAGCTCCACCCTAGCGGGGGCTACAGATACGCAGTATTTT
CASSSTLAGATDTQYF
>TRBV28|TRBD1|.|TRBJ1-4
TGTGCCAGCAGCCGCGGGACAGGGGGCTTTCGCGGTGAAAAACTGTTTTTT
CASSRGTGGFRGEKLFF
>TRBV5-8|TRBD1|.|TRBJ2-2
TGTGCCAGCAGCTTTAGACAGGGGGTGACCACCGGGGAGCTGTTTTTT
CASSFRQGVTTGELFF
>TRBV3-1/TRBV3-2|TRBD1|.|TRBJ2-2
TGTGCCAGCAGCCAAGCCCTAGGGACAGGGGAGAACACCGGGGAGCTGTTTTTT
CASSQALGTGENTGELFF
>TRBV29-1|.|.|TRBJ1-2
TGCAGCGTTTTTGCGGAGTATGGCTACACCTTC
CSVFAEYGYTF
>TRBV3-1/TRBV3-2|.|.|TRBJ1-1
TGTGCCAGCAGCCAAATGGACGGAGCGGTAAGCGAAGCTTTCTTT
CASSQMDGAVSEAFF
>TRBV11-2|.|.|TRBJ1-2
TGTGCCAGCAGCTCTAGGACTCGGGGAAGCTATGGCTACACCTTC
CASSSRTRGSYGYTF
>TRBV3-1/TRBV3-2|.|.|TRBJ2-3
TGTGCCAGCAGCCAAGCCACCACCGAGGATACGCAGTATTTT
CASSQATTEDTQYF
>TRBV19|.|.|TRBJ1-1
TGTGCCAGTAGTATAGCCCCAGGGTACACTGAAGCTTTCTTT
CASSIAPGYTEAFF
>TRBV5-1|.|.|TRBJ1-4
TGCGCCAGCGGAGCAGGAGGAACTAATGAAAAACTGTTTTTT
CASGAGGTNEKLFF
>TRBV6-5|.|.|TRBJ2-5
TGTGCCAGCAGTTACTCTGCGGGACGGGGAGAGACCCAGTACTTC
CASSYSAGRGETQYF
>TRBV6-5|.|.|TRBJ1-1
TGTGCCAGCAGTTGGGCAGGGCGAACTGAAGCTTTCTTT
CASSWAGRTEAFF
>TRBV28|.|.|TRBJ1-5
TGTGCCAGCAGTTTATCAGGGGTCGGGCATCAGCCCCAGCATTTT
CASSLSGVGHQPQHF
>TRBV15|.|.|TRBJ1-2
TGTGCCACCAGTATAGAGATTCACTATGGCTACACCTTC
CATSIEIHYGYTF
>TRBV29-1|TRBD1|.|TRBJ1-3
TGCAGCGTTGAATCGGGGACAGGAGTTACTGGAAACACCATATATTTT
CSVESGTGVTGNTIYF
>TRBV6-5|TRBD1|.|TRBJ1-2
TGTGCCAGCAGCCGCGGGACAGAGGGCTACACCTTC
CASSRGTEGYTF
>TRBV12-3/TRBV12-4|.|.|TRBJ1-1
TGTGCCAGCAGTCCGCGACAGTACACTGAAGCTTTCTTT
CASSPRQYTEAFF
>TRBV19|TRBD1|.|TRBJ1-2
TGTGCCAGTAGTTTACACCCGGGACAGGGGGCTTTCGGCTACACCTTC
CASSLHPGQGAFGYTF
>TRBV5-4|TRBD1|.|TRBJ1-2
TGTGCCAGCAGCTTGACAGGGGGTCGCGGGGGCTACACCTTC
CASSLTGGRGGYTF
>TRBV4-2|TRBD1|.|TRBJ1-2
TGTGCCAGCAGCACCGACAGGGGAAGCGGCTACACCTTC
CASSTDRGSGYTF
>TRBV18|TRBD2|.|TRBJ2-3
TGTGCCAGCTCACCAACGCTAGCGGGGGAAGTAGATACGCAGTATTTT
CASSPTLAGEVDTQYF
>TRBV28|.|.|TRBJ2-5
TGTGCCAGCTCACTGGGACTCCCTCGAGATGGCCAGTACTTC
CASSLGLPRDGQYF
>TRBV27|.|.|TRBJ1-2
TGTGCCAGCAGTCCAGGGTCCCACTATGGCTACACCTTC
CASSPGSHYGYTF
>TRBV20-1|.|.|TRBJ2-1
TGCAGTGCTAGTCGCGAGGATGAGCAGTTCTTC
CSASREDEQFF
>TRBV29-1|.|.|TRBJ1-2
TGCAGCGTCGCAGACAGGCCTACGATCTATGGCTACACCTTC
CSVADRPTIYGYTF
>TRBV28|.|.|TRBJ2-3
TGTGCCAGCAGTCCCCCATTTACCACGGCAGGCGAAGATACGCAGTATTTT
CASSPPFTTAGEDTQYF
>TRBV28|TRBD1|.|TRBJ1-3
TGTGCCAGCACCCTGGGGTTAGACAGGGGACTCTCTGGAAACACCATATATTTT
CASTLGLDRGLSGNTIYF
>TRBV29-1|.|.|TRBJ1-1
TGCAGCGCAACAGTCGGGGACACTGAAGCTTTCTTT
CSATVGDTEAFF
>TRBV18|.|.|TRBJ1-2
TGTGCCAGCTCACCAGGCAACCCCAACTATGGCTACACCTTC
CASSPGNPNYGYTF
>TRBV14|.|.|TRBJ1-2
TGTGCCAGCAGCGCAACAGGGTTAGATGGCTACACCTTC
CASSATGLDGYTF
>TRBV11-3|TRBD1|.|TRBJ1-4
TGTGCCAGCAGCTGGACAGGGGAGGAAAAACTGTTTTTT
CASSWTGEEKLFF
>TRBV2|TRBD1|.|TRBJ1-3
TGTGCCAGCAGTGAAGCGCTTCAGGGGGACACCATATATTTT
CASSEALQGDTIYF
>TRBV9|.|.|TRBJ2-2
TGTGCCAGCAGCGTATCGTTGAACACCGGGGAGCTGTTTTTT
CASSVSLNTGELFF
>TRBV28|.|.|TRBJ2-6
TGTGCCAGCAGTTTAGGGTACGGAGCGGGGGCCAACGTCCTGACTTTC
CASSLGYGAGANVLTF
>TRBV4-1|.|.|TRBJ1-5
TGCGCCAGCAGCCAAGTTTTGGACACCCGAAATCAGCCCCAGCATTTT
CASSQVLDTRNQPQHF
>TRBV30|TRBD1|.|TRBJ1-1
TGTGCCTGGAGTAGGGGGCCTGAAGCTTTCTTT
CAWSRGPEAFF
>TRBV2|.|.|TRBJ1-4
TGTGCCAGCAGTGAGGACTTTGGGGAAAAACTGTTTTTT
CASSEDFGEKLFF
>TRBV7-9|.|.|TRBJ2-7
TGTGCCAGCAGCTTTTCTAAGGGAGGGGGCTCCTACGAGCAGTACTTC
CASSFSKGGGSYEQYF
>TRBV7-9|.|.|TRBJ2-3
TGTGCCAGCAGCCCTCGCTTTTTAGAAATCACAGATACGCAGTATTTT
CASSPRFLEITDTQYF
>TRBV7-9|.|many|TRBJ1-1
TGTGCCAGCAGCTTAGACATGAACACTGAAGCTTTCTTT
CASSLDMNTEAFF
>TRBV11-3|TRBD1|.|TRBJ1-1
TGTGCCAGCAGCTACGGGACAGGGTATATAGGAACATCTGAAGCTTTCTTT
CASSYGTGYIGTSEAFF
>TRBV29-1|.|.|TRBJ2-1
TGCAGCGTTGTGTTACTAGCCAACAATGAGCAGTTCTTC
CSVVLLANNEQFF
>TRBV27|.|.|TRBJ1-2
TGTGCCAGCAGTTTTAGCGGGTTGGAGAACTATGGCTACACCTTC
CASSFSGLENYGYTF
>TRBV2|TRBD2|.|TRBJ2-7
TGTGCCAGCAGTGAAGGTAGCGGGGGATCCTACGAGCAGTACTTC
CASSEGSGGSYEQYF
>TRBV5-4|TRBD2|.|TRBJ2-7
TGTGCCAGCACCCGGGGTGAGGTAGCGGGCTACGAGCAGTACTTC
CASTRGEVAGYEQYF
>TRBV12-3/TRBV12-4|.|.|TRBJ1-5
TGTGCCAGCAGACCCACAGGTAATCAGCCCCAGCATTTT
CASRPTGNQPQHF
>TRBV7-9|TRBD2|.|TRBJ2-5
TGTGCCAGCTTTGGGACTAGCGGGGAAGAGACCCAGTACTTC
CASFGTSGEETQYF
>TRBV19|TRBD2|.|TRBJ2-3
TGTGCCAGTAGTACTAGCGGAGGCACAGATACGCAGTATTTT
CASSTSGGTDTQYF